A selection of T cell receptor beta chains follows, all from one sample in a study of regulatory T cells in long-lasting Graves disease. TCRdb used MiXCR to reprocess the multiplex PCR reads, holding one entry per CDR3 protein. Here the sample spans about 520,000 distinct CDR3 sequences, about 12% being singletons. The same sample was also studied in work on T cells in Graves' hyperthyroidism and ophthalmopathy.

The source was peripheral blood mononuclear cells (PBMCs), collected at new diagnosis, from a patient treated with antithyroid drugs. These receptors all come from a woman younger than 45 with Graves disease. Both conserved end residues are part of each CDR3. A D gene is named only where the DNA matches it firmly. Clone size is not always given. Where it is, it says once, few, many or a class for expanded clones.

j_call,d_call,v_call,clone_size,cdr3_nt,cdr3_aa
TRBJ1-1,TRBD1,TRBV3-1,-,TGTGCCAGCAGCCAAGGACTGACAGGGGAGGCTTTCTTT,CASSQGLTGEAFF
TRBJ2-3,-,TRBV2,-,TGTGCCAGCGGCCTAGGAGATACGCAGTATTTT,CASGLGDTQYF
TRBJ2-3,TRBD2,TRBV6-1,few,TGTGCCAGCAATACCTTCTTGGCGGGAGTAACAGATACGCAGTATTTT,CASNTFLAGVTDTQYF
TRBJ1-5,-,TRBV15,-,TGTGCCACCAGCAGGGTTACCGATCAGCCCCAGCATTTT,CATSRVTDQPQHF
TRBJ1-1,-,TRBV27,once,TGTGCCAGCAGTTTCGGGACGGAAATCGAAGCTTTCTTT,CASSFGTEIEAFF
TRBJ2-3,TRBD1,TRBV29-1,few,TGCAGCGTTGCCGGACAGGGCACAGATACGCAGTATTTT,CSVAGQGTDTQYF
TRBJ1-1,-,TRBV7-2,many,TGTGCCAGCAGCCGTACAGGGTTGACTGAAGCTTTCTTT,CASSRTGLTEAFF
TRBJ2-7,-,TRBV4-3,-,TGCGCCAGCAGCCAAGAGAAGTTGAGGGTCTACGAGCAGTACTTC,CASSQEKLRVYEQYF
TRBJ1-4,-,TRBV7-9,many,TGTGCCAGCAGCGACGCCGCAGGGCGGAATGAAAAACTGTTTTTT,CASSDAAGRNEKLFF
TRBJ1-1,-,TRBV12-3/TRBV12-4,-,TGTGCCAGCAGATCTACGGGACCCACTGAAGCTTTCTTT,CASRSTGPTEAFF
TRBJ2-2,-,TRBV7-8,-,TGTGCCAGCAGCTTAGCCTGGGGGGTCACCGGGGAGCTGTTTTTT,CASSLAWGVTGELFF
TRBJ1-5,-,TRBV11-2,many,TGTGCCAGCAGCTTAGATCCAGGTAATCAGCCCCAGCATTTT,CASSLDPGNQPQHF
TRBJ1-5,TRBD1,TRBV2,many,TGTGCCAGCAGTGTAGGGACAGGGGGTGGCAATCAGCCCCAGCATTTT,CASSVGTGGGNQPQHF
TRBJ2-7,-,TRBV20-1,many,TGCAGTGCTAGAGTCCCAGGGGCCAACTACGAGCAGTACTTC,CSARVPGANYEQYF
TRBJ2-2,-,TRBV2,many,TGTGCCAGCAGTATTTACGGGACACTCAACACCGGGGAGCTGTTTTTT,CASSIYGTLNTGELFF
TRBJ1-1,TRBD1,TRBV12-3/TRBV12-4,many,TGTGCCAGCAGTGACAGGGAAGGCACTGAAGCTTTCTTT,CASSDREGTEAFF
TRBJ1-5,TRBD1,TRBV3-1,many,TGTGCCAGCAGCCCCATCCTATACCGGACAGGGGGAAATCAGCCCCAGCATTTT,CASSPILYRTGGNQPQHF
TRBJ2-6,-,TRBV14,once,TGTGCCAGCAGCCATCGGACCCTATCCTCTGGGGCCAACGTCCTGACTTTC,CASSHRTLSSGANVLTF
TRBJ2-3,TRBD2,TRBV2,many,TGTGCCAGCAGCTCCAGACTAGCGGGACGAGGTACGCAGTATTTT,CASSSRLAGRGTQYF
TRBJ2-3,TRBD2,TRBV4-3,-,TGCGCCAGCAGCCAAGATTGGCGGGAGCTTTTTAGCACAGATACGCAGTATTTT,CASSQDWRELFSTDTQYF
TRBJ1-1,-,TRBV28,many,TGTGCCAGCGAAGTCCCAGACACTGAAGCTTTCTTT,CASEVPDTEAFF
TRBJ2-3,TRBD2,TRBV12-3/TRBV12-4,many,TGTGCCAGCAGTTTAGAATGGGTGCGGGGGAGCGGGGCAGATACGCAGTATTTT,CASSLEWVRGSGADTQYF
TRBJ2-3,TRBD1,TRBV5-4,-,TGTGCCAGCAGCCCGGACAGGAACTCAGATACGCAGTATTTT,CASSPDRNSDTQYF
TRBJ1-5,TRBD1,TRBV2,many,TGTGCCAGCAGCAAACAGGGGGTCTCCAATCAGCCCCAGCATTTT,CASSKQGVSNQPQHF
TRBJ1-2,-,TRBV6-6,many,TGTGCCAGCAGTTACTCGAGACGGAGCACCCCCCGTGGGGGCTACACCTTC,CASSYSRRSTPRGGYTF
TRBJ2-7,TRBD1,TRBV13,many,TGTGCCAGCAGCACCCGACAGGGGGGCTTCTACGAGCAGTACTTC,CASSTRQGGFYEQYF
TRBJ1-1,-,TRBV18,many,TGTGCCAGCTCATCATCCATGAACACTGAAGCTTTCTTT,CASSSSMNTEAFF
TRBJ1-2,-,TRBV30,many,TGTGCCTGGGGCCAAAGAGCAGGGGACGCCTATGGCTACACCTTC,CAWGQRAGDAYGYTF
TRBJ1-1,-,TRBV3-1,many,TGTGCCAGCAGCTACTTTGTGGGTGACACTGAAGCTTTCTTT,CASSYFVGDTEAFF
TRBJ2-7,-,TRBV3-1,-,TGTGCCAGCAGCCAAGGTCAGGCAGGGGACTACGAGCAGTACTTC,CASSQGQAGDYEQYF
TRBJ1-3,-,TRBV28,many,TGTGCCAGCAGGTCGGGAGGGAGCTCTGGAAACACCATATATTTT,CASRSGGSSGNTIYF
TRBJ2-2,-,TRBV11-2,many,TGTGCCAGCAGCCTTGGCTACCTGGGGCCCGGGGAGCTGTTTTTT,CASSLGYLGPGELFF
TRBJ2-6,-,TRBV7-2,many,TGTGCCAGCAGCCCGTCTGGGGCCAACGTCCTGACTTTC,CASSPSGANVLTF
TRBJ1-2,-,TRBV20-1,-,TGCAGTGCTAGTCCGAGTTTTGATGGCTACACCTTC,CSASPSFDGYTF
TRBJ1-3,-,TRBV11-2,few,TGTGCCAGCAGCCGATGGACAGTTAGAAGCTCTGGAAACACCATATATTTT,CASSRWTVRSSGNTIYF
TRBJ2-5,-,TRBV5-8,few,TGTGCCAGCATGCCGGGACAACTAAAAGAGACCCAGTACTTC,CASMPGQLKETQYF